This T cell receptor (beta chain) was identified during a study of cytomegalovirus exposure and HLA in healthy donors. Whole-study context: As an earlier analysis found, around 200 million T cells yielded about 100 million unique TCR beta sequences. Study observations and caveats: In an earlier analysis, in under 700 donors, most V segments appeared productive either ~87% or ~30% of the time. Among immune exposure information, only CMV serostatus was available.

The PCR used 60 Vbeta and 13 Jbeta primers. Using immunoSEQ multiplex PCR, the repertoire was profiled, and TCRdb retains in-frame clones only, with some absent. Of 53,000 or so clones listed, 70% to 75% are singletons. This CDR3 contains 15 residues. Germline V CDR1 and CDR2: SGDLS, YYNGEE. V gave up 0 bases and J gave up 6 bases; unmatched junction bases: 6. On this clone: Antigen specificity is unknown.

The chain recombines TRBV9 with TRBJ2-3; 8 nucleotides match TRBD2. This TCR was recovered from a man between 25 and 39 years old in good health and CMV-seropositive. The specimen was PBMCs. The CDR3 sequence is CASSVDPGGSDTQYF. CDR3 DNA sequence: TGTGCCAGCAGCGTAGACCCGGGGGGGTCGGATACGCAGTATTTT.